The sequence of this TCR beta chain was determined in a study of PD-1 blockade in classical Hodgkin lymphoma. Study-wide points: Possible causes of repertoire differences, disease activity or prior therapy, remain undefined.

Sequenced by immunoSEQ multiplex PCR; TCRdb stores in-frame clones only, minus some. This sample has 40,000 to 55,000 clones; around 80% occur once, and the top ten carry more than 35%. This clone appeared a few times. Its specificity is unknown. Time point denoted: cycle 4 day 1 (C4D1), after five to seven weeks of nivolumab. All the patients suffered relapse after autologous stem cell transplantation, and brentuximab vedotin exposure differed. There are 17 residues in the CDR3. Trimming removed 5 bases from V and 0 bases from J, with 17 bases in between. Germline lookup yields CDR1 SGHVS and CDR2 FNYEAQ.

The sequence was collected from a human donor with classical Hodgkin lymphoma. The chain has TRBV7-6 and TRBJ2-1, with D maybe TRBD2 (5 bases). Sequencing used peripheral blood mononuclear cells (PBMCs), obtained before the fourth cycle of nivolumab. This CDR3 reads CASSRRSPGSSYNEQFF. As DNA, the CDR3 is TGTGCCAGCAGCCGCCGGTCCCCGGGGAGCTCCTACAATGAGCAGTTCTTC.